A single sample is the source of the 17 T cell receptor beta chains below, sequenced in a study of human T cells and chemical hapten exposure. Time point specified: patch test 1, 2 weeks after DPC sensitization. Treatment here: therapeutic diphenylcyclopropenone sensitization with weekly scalp DPC. TCRdb called the RACE reads again in MiXCR, with one record for every CDR3 protein. Here the sample spans roughly 98,000 distinct CDR3 sequences, 9.5% to 15% being singletons. The source was whole blood, collected in connection with sensitization to the hapten diphenylcyclopropenone (DPC). The receptors stem from a woman in her 40s with alopecia areata. Some clones in this sample may be carry-over from other donors' samples.

The gene calls are TRBV7-9 and TRBJ2-7; 8 nucleotides agree with TRBD1. Germline V CDR1 and CDR2: SEHNR, FQNEAQ (reference sequence). V shed 5 bases, J shed 2 bases, and the junction held 8 bases outside the gene matches. The CDR3 length is 15 residues. This CDR3 reads CASSTGTGLTYEQYF. DNA of the CDR3: TGTGCCAGCAGCACAGGGACAGGTTTAACCTACGAGCAGTACTTC.

The chain employs TRBV29-1 and TRBJ2-1; D uncertain. CDR1 SQVTM and CDR2 ANQGSEA come from the germline V gene. With 6 bases removed from V and 7 bases from J, the gap between germline ends came to 10 bases. The CDR3 length is 11 residues. CDR3 region: CSVPWGNEQFF. CDR3 in DNA: TGCAGCGTCCCCTGGGGTAATGAGCAGTTCTTC.

This clonotype turned up a few times. The rearrangement uses TRBV5-1 and TRBJ2-7; D could derive from TRBD1 or TRBD2 (6 bases each). V lost 2 bases and J lost 0, with 15 bases in between. CDR3 size: 16 residues. CDR1 and CDR2 from the germline V gene are SGHRS and YFSETQ. CDR3 loop: CASSFSGDIPSYEQYF. CDR3 bases: TGCGCCAGCAGCTTTTCGGGGGACATCCCCTCCTACGAGCAGTACTTC.

In this sample, this clonotype turned up many times. V gene TRBV2 combines with J gene TRBJ1-3; 7 nucleotides match TRBD1. CDR1 SNHLY and CDR2 FYNNEI come from the germline V gene. This CDR3 is built from 15 residues. Trimming cost V 10 bases and J 2 bases; bases outside gene matches: 11. The CDR3 is CATVLQGRTGNTIYF. The CDR3 coding sequence is TGTGCCACTGTACTACAGGGGAGGACTGGAAACACCATATATTTT. Using reference TRBV2 and TRBJ1-3 for the parts outside the CDR3, the full variable domain is EPEVTQTPSHQVTQMGQEVILRCVPISNHLYFYWYRQILGQKVEFLVSFYNNEISEKSEIFDDQFSVERPDGSNFTLKIRSTKLEDSAMYFCATVLQGRTGNTIYFGEGSWLTVV.

The chain combines TRBV12-3 or TRBV12-4 with TRBJ1-4; D is unclear. The ends were cut back, 5 bases at V and 4 bases at J, with 11 bases in the middle. The CDR3 runs to 14 residues. In nucleotides, the CDR3 is TGTGCCAGCAGTCCCAACACTATTAATGAAAAACTGTTTTTT. Translated: CASSPNTINEKLFF.

This clonotype has a handful of counts. The chain carries TRBV7-3 and TRBJ2-7, with 10 bases matching TRBD2. V lost 6 bases and J lost 1; bases outside the gene matches: 6. CDR1 and CDR2 (germline): SGHTA, FQGTGA. This CDR3 region has 15 residues. Here the CDR3 DNA reads TGTGCCAGCAGTCCTAGCGGGAGTGTTTCCTACGAGCAGTACTTC. It translates to CASSPSGSVSYEQYF.

The chain has TRBV14 and TRBJ1-2; D gene ambiguous. CDR3 length: 14 residues. Germline V gene data show CDR1 as SGHDN and CDR2 as FVKESK. Trimming removed 1 base from V and 4 bases from J, with 10 bases in between. The CDR3 DNA follows: TGTGCCAGCAGCCAAGGTAGTGATCTCTATGGCTACACCTTC. It yields the protein CASSQGSDLYGYTF.

The rearrangement uses TRBV5-4 and TRBJ1-1; tentatively, D is TRBD1 (6 bases). Trimming removed 6 bases from V and 1 base from J, with 19 bases in between. This CDR3 has 16 residues. Looked up from germline, CDR1 is SGHNT and CDR2 is YYREEE (reference sequence). The CDR3 region has the DNA TGTGCCAGCATCCTGGGTGGAGGGGGGACGAACACTGAAGCTTTCTTT. Protein: CASILGGGGTNTEAFF.

The gene calls are TRBV20-1 and TRBJ2-2; 7 nucleotides line up with TRBD1. This CDR3 contains 14 residues. V gave up 3 bases and J gave up 4 bases; unmatched junction bases: 5. Per germline, CDR1 DFQATT and CDR2 SNEGSKA (reference sequence). The CDR3 sequence: CSARIGTATGELFF. The CDR3 DNA sequence: TGCAGTGCTAGGATCGGGACAGCCACCGGGGAGCTGTTTTTT.

The rearrangement links TRBV7-8 to TRBJ2-1; TRBD1 matches 9 bases. CDR3 size: 16 residues. J lost 7 bases, V lost 4 bases, and 11 bases had no gene match. CDR1 and CDR2 (germline): SGHVS, FQNEAQ. The CDR3 spells CASSSLSGQGGNEQFF. Written as DNA, the CDR3 is TGTGCCAGCAGCTCCCTATCGGGACAGGGTGGTAATGAGCAGTTCTTC.

By share, this clonotype counts as medium-sized. The rearrangement uses TRBV2 and TRBJ2-7; weak D call: TRBD1 (6 bases). The V end lost 7 bases, the J end lost 3 bases, and 7 bases lay between the germline ends. The CDR3 runs 11 residues. CDR1 is SNHLY, CDR2 FYNNEI, per germline. The CDR3 DNA follows: TGTGCCAGCAAAGGGGGCTACGAGCAGTACTTC. It is translated as CASKGGYEQYF.

This clonotype was counted a few times. The chain has TRBV18 and TRBJ1-2; TRBD1 agrees at 9 bases. The CDR3 is made up of 16 amino acids. The germline CDR1 and CDR2 sequences are KGHSH and LQKENI. The ends lost 3 bases at V and 6 bases at J; junction bases unmatched: 11. The CDR3 sequence: CASSPTGTGTWDGYTF. The CDR3 coding sequence is TGTGCCAGCTCACCGACCGGGACAGGGACATGGGATGGCTACACCTTC.

In its sample, this clonotype was seen many times. V and J are TRBV7-6 and TRBJ2-1; 10 bases fit TRBD2. With 1 base clipped from V and 7 bases from J, the junction kept 7 bases outside the gene matches. The length of the CDR3 is 16 residues. The germline gives CDR1 SGHVS, CDR2 FNYEAQ. CDR3 loop: CASSLVALAGRNEQFF. The DNA for the CDR3 is TGTGCCAGCAGCTTAGTAGCACTAGCGGGACGGAATGAGCAGTTCTTC.

Comments on this clonotype: This may be a read error, as it is one base from a much larger clone. The gene calls are TRBV29-1 and TRBJ1-1, with no clear D. The germline V gene encodes CDR1 SQVTM and CDR2 ANQGSEA. The CDR3 consists of 10 residues. V was cut by 5 bases and J by 6 bases, with 7 bases left in between. CDR3 coding DNA: TGCAGCGTTACTTTCCCTGAAGCTTTCTTT. This translates into CSVTFPEAFF.

This chain uses TRBV11-3 with TRBJ2-2, with a weak D call TRBD2 (5 bases). CDR3 length: 13 residues. V was shortened by 5 bases and J by 4 bases, with 8 bases between the two germline ends. Germline V gene data show CDR1 as SGHNT and CDR2 as YENEEA. In nucleotides, the CDR3 is TGTGCCAGCAGCGTGGACTTCACCGGGGAGCTGTTTTTT. It codes for CASSVDFTGELFF.

This clonotype was seen at least ten times. V gene TRBV29-1 combines with J gene TRBJ2-7, with 10 nucleotides matching TRBD1. Looked up from germline, CDR1 is SQVTM and CDR2 is ANQGSEA. There are 13 residues in the CDR3. V shed 4 bases and J 4 bases; nucleotides not matched to a gene: 4. As DNA, the CDR3 is TGCAGCGTTGGACAGGGGGCAGGTTACGAGCAGTACTTC. Translated, it gives CSVGQGAGYEQYF.

This clonotype occurred a few times. The gene calls are TRBV7-2 and TRBJ2-2; maybe TRBD2 (5 bases). Germline V lookup: CDR1 SGHTA, CDR2 FQGNSA. The V and J ends lost 0 bases and 0 bases respectively, with 14 bases between them. This CDR3 has 18 residues. Here the CDR3 reads CASSLAEVGRTNTGELFF. The DNA for the CDR3 is TGTGCCAGCAGCTTAGCGGAGGTCGGCAGGACGAACACCGGGGAGCTGTTTTTT.